This T cell receptor beta chain derives from a study of vaccination and CD4 T cells after COVID-19. Treatment denoted: approximately 9-day PBMC culture with coronavirus spike peptide pools or control peptides (ViraFEST assay). Prior to the COVID-19 pandemic (2011-2018), the unexposed donor's CD4+ T cells were collected. With SARS-CoV-2 S/N and four cold-coronavirus spikes, unexposed-donor CD4+ T cells were probed, cells permitting. Germline CDR1 and CDR2: DFQATT and SNEGSKA (reference sequence). The V and J ends lost 6 bases and 3 bases respectively, with 12 bases between them. The CDR3 sequence is 12 residues long. Details on this clonotype: Its target is not known.

The assay that was used to sequence DNA from cultured CD4+ T cells was the Oncomine TCR Beta short-read assay. Scientists extracted genomic DNA from CD4+ T cells grown in culture. TCRdb fed the PCR reads into MiXCR, producing one record per CDR3 protein. This table holds around 10,000 distinct CDR3 sequences, almost 40% found once. This sequence joins TRBV20-1 and TRBJ2-7, with D uncertain. The sample taken for sequencing was CD4+ T cells from blood, cultured in vitro. This TCR was recovered from a human donor in good health. CDR3 in amino acids: CSADDRGYEQYF. The CDR3 bases are TGCAGTGCCGATGACCGAGGCTACGAGCAGTACTTC.